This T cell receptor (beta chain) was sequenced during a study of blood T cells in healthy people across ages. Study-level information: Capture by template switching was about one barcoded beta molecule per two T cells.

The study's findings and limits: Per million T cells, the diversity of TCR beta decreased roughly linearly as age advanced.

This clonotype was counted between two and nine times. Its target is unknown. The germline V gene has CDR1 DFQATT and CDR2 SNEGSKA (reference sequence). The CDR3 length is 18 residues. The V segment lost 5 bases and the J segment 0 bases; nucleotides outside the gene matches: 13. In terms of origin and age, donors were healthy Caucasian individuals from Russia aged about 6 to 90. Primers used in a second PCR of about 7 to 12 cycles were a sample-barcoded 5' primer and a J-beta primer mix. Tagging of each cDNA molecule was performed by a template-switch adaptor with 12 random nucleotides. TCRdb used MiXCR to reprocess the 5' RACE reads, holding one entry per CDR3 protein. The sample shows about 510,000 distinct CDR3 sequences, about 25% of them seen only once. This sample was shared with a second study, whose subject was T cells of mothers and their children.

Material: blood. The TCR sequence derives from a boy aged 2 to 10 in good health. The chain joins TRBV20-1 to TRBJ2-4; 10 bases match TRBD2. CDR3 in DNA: TGCAGTGCTGAAGAACTAGCGGGGCGGGCCATAGCCAAAAACATTCAGTACTTC. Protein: CSAEELAGRAIAKNIQYF.